The 13 T cell receptor beta chains presented below share a single source sample, sequenced in a study of shared clonotypes between healthy human individuals. TCRdb keeps only in-frame clones here, not all; method: immunoSEQ multiplex PCR. Of about 2 million clones detected, less than 95% appear once; the ten largest clones hold roughly 1%. CD8 cells regarded as naive lacked CD45RO, were positively chosen for CCR7, and omitted terminally differentiated effector memory CD45RA+ cells. Source material: naive CD8+ T cells sorted from blood. The receptors were sampled from a young man in good health.

This chain links TRBV27 with TRBJ1-2; D is possibly TRBD1 (5 bases). Trimming removed 0 bases at V and 1 base at J, with 15 bases between. This CDR3 has 17 residues. The germline V gene has CDR1 MNHEY and CDR2 SMNVEV (reference sequence). The CDR3 protein is CASSLSALDKLNYGYTF. The CDR3 DNA follows: TGTGCCAGCAGTTTATCGGCACTGGACAAACTTAACTATGGCTACACCTTC.

J is TRBJ1-1 and V is TRBV6-5; D is undetermined. The CDR3 has 14 amino acids. The germline V gene has CDR1 MNHEY and CDR2 SVGAGI. V was trimmed by 8 bases and J by 0 bases, leaving 13 bases between them. The CDR3: CASAPGEVNTEAFF. The CDR3 DNA reads TGTGCCAGCGCCCCGGGAGAAGTGAACACTGAAGCTTTCTTT.

This chain uses TRBV7-8 with TRBJ1-2, with 9 bases identical to TRBD1. The germline V gene has CDR1 SGHVS and CDR2 FQNEAQ. This CDR3 has 13 amino acids. The ends lost 4 bases at V and 8 bases at J; junction bases unmatched: 5. The CDR3 region is CASSSDRGDGYTF. The CDR3 DNA is TGTGCCAGCAGCTCCGACAGGGGGGACGGCTACACCTTC.

The chain couples TRBV19 to TRBJ2-5, with D unclear. Germline V CDR1 and CDR2: LNHDA, SQIVND (reference sequence). This CDR3 spans 12 amino acids. Between the trimmed V and J ends, which lost 5 bases and 5 bases, there was a span of 9 bases. The DNA for the CDR3 is TGTGCCAGTAGTTCGGTATATGAGACCCAGTACTTC. It translates to CASSSVYETQYF.

The chain's CDR3 is CASSDPAETYEQYF. The CDR3 DNA is TGTGCCAGCAGTGATCCGGCGGAAACCTACGAGCAGTACTTC. V is TRBV2 and J is TRBJ2-7; D is undetermined. Trimming stripped 3 bases from V and 2 bases from J, with 11 bases between. CDR1 and CDR2 from the germline V gene are SNHLY and FYNNEI. The CDR3 spans 14 residues. The variable domain in full, completed from reference TRBV2 and TRBJ2-7, reads EPEVTQTPSHQVTQMGQEVILRCVPISNHLYFYWYRQILGQKVEFLVSFYNNEISEKSEIFDDQFSVERPDGSNFTLKIRSTKLEDSAMYFCASSDPAETYEQYFGPGTRLTVT.

The genes are TRBV28 and TRBJ2-3; 10 bases are a match to TRBD1. This CDR3 region has 14 residues. Germline-derived CDR1 and CDR2 are MDHEN and SYDVKM. The trim removed 8 bases at V and 4 bases at J, leaving 6 bases unmatched. The CDR3 sequence is CASRGTGEPDTQYF. The CDR3 nucleotides are TGTGCCAGCCGCGGGACAGGGGAGCCAGATACGCAGTATTTT.

V is TRBV4-1 and J is TRBJ2-1, with 8 bases lining up with TRBD2. The CDR3 sequence is 13 residues long. Per the germline V gene, CDR1 is MGHRA and CDR2 is YSYEKL. V shed 2 bases, J shed 9 bases, and the junction held 3 bases outside the gene matches. CDR3 bases: TGCGCCAGCAGCCAACCCCGGGGGGGTGAGCAGTTCTTC. Translated: CASSQPRGGEQFF.

The chain has TRBV7-9 and TRBJ1-2; D gene uncertain. The germline V gene encodes CDR1 SEHNR and CDR2 FQNEAQ (reference sequence). V was trimmed by 5 bases and J by 6 bases, leaving 13 bases between them. The CDR3 spans 13 residues. The CDR3 here is CASSRSVTNGYTF. DNA for the CDR3: TGTGCCAGCAGCAGGTCCGTAACCAATGGCTACACCTTC.

This rearrangement joins TRBV28 to TRBJ2-2, with D possibly matching TRBD1 (5 bases). V lost 1 base and J lost 4, with 19 bases in between. The CDR3 loop spans 18 amino acids. The V gene's germline CDR1 is MDHEN and CDR2 SYDVKM. CDR3 in DNA: TGTGCCAGCAGTTTATCCTCAGACAGTGATATCTCCACCGGGGAGCTGTTTTTT. It yields the protein CASSLSSDSDISTGELFF.

The chain combines TRBV29-1 with TRBJ2-5; D gene ambiguous. CDR3 length: 13 residues. Trimming removed 5 bases from V and 0 bases from J, with 10 bases in between. Germline lookup yields CDR1 SQVTM and CDR2 ANQGSEA. The CDR3 is CSVLSNYQETQYF. CDR3 DNA sequence: TGCAGCGTTTTATCAAACTACCAAGAGACCCAGTACTTC.

The V gene is TRBV5-1, the J gene TRBJ1-2; D gene uncertain. The CDR3 has 14 residues. Trimming stripped 5 bases from V and 0 bases from J, with 11 bases between. CDR1 and CDR2 from the germline V gene are SGHRS and YFSETQ. Here the CDR3 reads CASSPGPSNYGYTF. The CDR3 nucleotides are TGCGCCAGCAGTCCCGGGCCCTCTAACTATGGCTACACCTTC.

J is TRBJ2-2 and V is TRBV9; D is unresolved. CDR1 and CDR2 from the germline V gene are SGDLS and YYNGEE. CDR3 length: 15 residues. The ends were cut back, 0 bases at V and 4 bases at J, with 10 bases in the middle. The CDR3 coding sequence is TGTGCCAGCAGCGTAGCTGGGTCCTCCACCGGGGAGCTGTTTTTT. Translating gives CASSVAGSSTGELFF.

The V and J genes are TRBV27 and TRBJ1-6; 7 positions agree with TRBD1. From germline, CDR1 is MNHEY and CDR2 SMNVEV (reference sequence). With V trimmed by 3 bases and J by 7 bases, 6 bases remained unmatched. The CDR3 has 15 residues. The CDR3 sequence is CASSFGQGGNSPLHF. In DNA form, the CDR3 reads TGTGCCAGCAGTTTTGGCCAGGGGGGAAATTCACCCCTCCACTTT.